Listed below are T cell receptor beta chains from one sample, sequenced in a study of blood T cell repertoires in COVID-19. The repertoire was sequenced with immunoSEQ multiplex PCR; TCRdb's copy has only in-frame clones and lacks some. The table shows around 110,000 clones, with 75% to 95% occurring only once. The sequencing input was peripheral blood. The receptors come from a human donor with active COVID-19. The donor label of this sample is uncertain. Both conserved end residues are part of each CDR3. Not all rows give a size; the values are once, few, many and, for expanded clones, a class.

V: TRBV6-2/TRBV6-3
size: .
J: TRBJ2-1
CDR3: CASSYGATGTGVYNEQFF

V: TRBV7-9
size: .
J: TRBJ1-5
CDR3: CASSSQGGQPQHF

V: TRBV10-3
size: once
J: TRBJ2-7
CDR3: CAISEIIGSGGHEQYF

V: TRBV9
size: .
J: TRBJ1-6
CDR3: CASSAGDRGSAPLHF

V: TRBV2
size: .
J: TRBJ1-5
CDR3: CASTRRGGAGPQHF

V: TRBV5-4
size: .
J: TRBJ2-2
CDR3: CASSGGGAGGELFF

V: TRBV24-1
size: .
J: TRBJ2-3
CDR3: CATSDLRQRPSTQYF

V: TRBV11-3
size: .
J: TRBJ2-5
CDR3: CASSFQNQETQYF

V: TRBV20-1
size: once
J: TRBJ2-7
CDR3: CSASIKLPSYEQYF

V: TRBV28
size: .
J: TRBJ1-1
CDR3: CASRGVGQGAVTAFF